The rows below give T cell receptor beta chains drawn from one sample of a study of blood T cell repertoires in COVID-19. Data came from immunoSEQ multiplex PCR; TCRdb stores just in-frame clones and leaves some out. Among about 150,000 clones listed, roughly 87% were seen once. Material for sequencing was peripheral blood. These receptors came from an older woman with active or convalescent COVID-19. Both conserved end residues are part of each CDR3.

17 TRBJ1-2 TRBV19 CASSIGTGQGTNYGYTF
15 TRBJ2-1 TRBV10-3 CAIRGLAGSYNEQFF
11 TRBJ2-1 TRBV29-1 CSVPSGDEQFF
15 TRBJ1-2 TRBV10-3 CAISESWTGGDGYTF
13 TRBJ1-3 TRBV6-5 CASRTGNGNTIYF
13 TRBJ1-5 TRBV30 CAWSVLSNQPQHF
13 TRBJ1-1 TRBV4-3 CASSSRTGAEAFF
12 TRBJ1-2 TRBV6-6 CAGQDSVNGYTF
13 TRBJ1-2 TRBV6-2/TRBV6-3 CASSYLTNYGYTF
18 TRBJ2-2 TRBV18 CASSPIRQGRLNTGELFF
17 TRBJ1-5 TRBV19 CASSAGRAPLSNQPQHF
14 TRBJ1-1 TRBV7-9 CASSTDSGNTEAFF
14 TRBJ2-5 TRBV7-2 CASSSRTGEETQYF
18 TRBJ1-1 TRBV5-1 CASSIGQGLTIMNTEAFF
15 TRBJ2-3 TRBV19 CASSLQGVSTDTQYF
16 TRBJ2-2 TRBV6-2/TRBV6-3 CASSPNGPGGTGELFF
14 TRBJ2-7 TRBV2 CASSLGADPYEQYF
14 TRBJ2-3 TRBV19 CASSMGQGTDTQYF
14 TRBJ1-1 TRBV14 CASSRDRGGREAFF